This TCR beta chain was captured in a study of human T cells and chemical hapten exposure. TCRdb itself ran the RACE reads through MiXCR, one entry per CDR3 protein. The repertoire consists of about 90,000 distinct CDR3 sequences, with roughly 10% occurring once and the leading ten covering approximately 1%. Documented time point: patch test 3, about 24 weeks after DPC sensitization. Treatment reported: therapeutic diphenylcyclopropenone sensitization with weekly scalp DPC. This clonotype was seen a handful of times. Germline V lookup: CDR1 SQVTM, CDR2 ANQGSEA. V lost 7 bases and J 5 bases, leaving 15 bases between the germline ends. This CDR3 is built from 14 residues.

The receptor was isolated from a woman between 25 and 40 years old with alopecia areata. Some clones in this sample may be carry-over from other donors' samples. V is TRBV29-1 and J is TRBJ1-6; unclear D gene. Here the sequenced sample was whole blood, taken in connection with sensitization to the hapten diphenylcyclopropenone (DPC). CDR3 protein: CSARGPGDNSPLHF. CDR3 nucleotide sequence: TGCAGCGCGCGTGGTCCTGGGGATAATTCACCCCTCCACTTT. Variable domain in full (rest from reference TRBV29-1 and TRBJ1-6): SAVISQKPSRDICQRGTSLTIQCQVDSQVTMMFWYRQQPGQSLTLIATANQGSEATYESGFVIDKFPISRPNLTFSTLTVSNMSPEDSSIYLCSARGPGDNSPLHFGNGTRLTVT.